The present TCR beta chain was sequenced within a study of blood T cell repertoires in COVID-19. In the original workflow: Cell counts per sample came from amplifying reference gene primers. The repertoire was sequenced with immunoSEQ multiplex PCR; TCRdb's copy has only in-frame clones and lacks some. That table gives V, J and clone size, and the DNA gave D and trimming. The sample has approximately 76,000 clones; around nine tenths are singletons. This CDR3 contains 14 residues. V was shortened by 0 bases and J by 5 bases, with 8 bases between the two germline ends. Germline V gene lookup returns CDR1 SGHDN and CDR2 FVKESK.

The TCR sequence derives from a man aged 25 to 40 with acute or convalescent COVID-19. The chain is built from TRBV14 and TRBJ2-1, with TRBD2 as a possible D gene (5 bases). Material: peripheral blood. Here the CDR3 DNA reads TGTGCCAGCAGCCAAGATCCGGGAAACAATGAGCAGTTCTTC. This gives the protein CASSQDPGNNEQFF.